This T cell receptor (beta chain) was retrieved from a study of regulatory T cells in long-lasting Graves disease. Specified time point: newly diagnosed GD, antithyroid drugs for less than 3 months. PBMCs were the source of the RNA used for TCR sequencing. The CDR3 totals 13 residues. Germline CDR1 and CDR2: MNHEY and SVGAGI. V lost 4 bases, J lost 4 bases, and 10 bases lay in between. Investigators prepared the TCR beta libraries by applying iRepertoire HTBI primers and Arm-PCR of CDR3 regions. TCRdb re-called the multiplex PCR reads with MiXCR, one entry per CDR3 protein. The data show about 520,000 distinct CDR3 sequences, 9.5% to 15% seen once. This clonotype was seen repeatedly, ten times or more. These data were also reused for a study on T cells in Graves' hyperthyroidism and ophthalmopathy.

V gene TRBV6-5 combines with J gene TRBJ1-2; no reliable D call. The sample consisted of peripheral blood mononuclear cells (PBMCs), taken at new diagnosis, from a patient treated with antithyroid drugs. The source is a woman younger than 45 with Graves disease. CDR3 protein: CASSLNRAYGYTF. The CDR3 bases are TGTGCCAGCAGTTTAAACCGGGCCTATGGCTACACCTTC.